The present T cell receptor beta chain was sequenced within a study of vaccination effects on CD4 cells after COVID-19 (dated by TCRdb to about 2022). In terms of the full investigation: In the ViraFEST assay, PBMC were stimulated with viral peptide pools, and TCR sequencing was then used to find antigen-specific CD4+ T cell clonotypes based on their expansion. After vaccination, three convalescent patients were sampled at an early time point (day +14) and at a late time point (day +241, +227 and +161, respectively). Post-vaccine samples across the study were collected a median of 72 days after the second dose, with a range of 14 to 241. Some 2 million PBMC per well were cultured with 8.5 to 10 ug/ml peptides in IMDM containing about 5% human AB serum, around 10 IU/ml IL-2 and gentamicin. The study compared SARS-CoV-2 spike-specific CD4+ TCR repertoires before and after mRNA vaccination in COVID-19 convalescent patients and infection-naive vaccine recipients. The full study included some 10 COVID-19 convalescent patients and a few SARS-CoV-2-naive healthy vaccine recipients. Cultures from other donors in the study were sequenced with the Oncomine TCR Beta short-read assay on an Illumina iSeq 100. Results and caveats for the whole study, not just this receptor: Marked clonal contraction was observed in both infection-induced and vaccine-induced clones at late post-vaccination timepoints, consistent with waning T cell responses. The study was limited by a small number of convalescent patients, and early post-infection timepoints were lacking. For convalescent patients, new clones induced by the vaccine made up most of the post-vaccine spike-reactive repertoire, and these new clones were largely distinct from the clones induced by infection.

The method behind the library was the immunoSEQ multiplex PCR assay. DNA from the CD4+ T cells that had been cultured and isolated underwent TCR beta CDR3 sequencing. Turning to the authors' computational methods: Non-productive TCR sequences were removed and reads were trimmed to the CDR3 region, keeping CDR3s of at least 7 amino acids. The MANAFEST web app was used to pick out antigen-specific clonotypes by comparing their expansion in peptide wells with that in reference cultures. Positive clones required FDR<0.05 expansion versus reference and all other wells, odds ratio above 5, and frequency above 0.1% in two replicate wells. A clonotype was defined as cross-reactive if the clonotype was significantly expanded both in SARS-CoV-2 spike wells and in at least one common cold coronavirus spike condition. Using the stringdist R package, CDR3 similarity was measured by Levenshtein distance, and unrooted trees were constructed with ape in R 3.6.1. TCRdb stores this immuneACCESS table with in-frame sequences only. Part of the clones is absent; in the studies checked, under half of the shortfall reflects unresolved V genes, and no reason is known for the rest. V and J calls and clone size are those listed in that table; D and trimming were worked out from the DNA. A total of nearly 35,000 clones appear in this sample, about three quarters of them only once. Together, the top ten hold under 8% of the sample.

As to this clone: This receptor's antigen is unknown. Base qualities are not provided; no much larger clone lies one nucleotide away.

After approximately 11 days of culture, CD4+ T cells were isolated with the EasySep CD4+ T cell isolation kit. PCR-confirmed SARS-CoV-2 infection had occurred in convalescent patients between March and December 2020, before the Alpha, Beta and Delta variants emerged in the United States. Each participant received two doses of an mRNA SARS-CoV-2 vaccine, either BNT162b2 or mRNA-1273. Half of the culture medium was replaced with fresh IL-2-containing medium on days 3 and 7. Unless noted otherwise, every peptide stimulation condition was grown in triplicate wells. PBMC were separated from whole blood using Ficoll-Paque Plus gradient centrifugation and were then either cryopreserved at -140C or used fresh. Genomic DNA was extracted from cultured CD4+ T cells with the QIAamp micro DNA kit. The input for sequencing was CD4+ T cells from PBMCs cultured without peptide, taken after COVID-19 vaccination. This sequence was found in a human donor who had a prior SARS-CoV-2 infection.

The nucleotide sequence is TGTGCCAGCAGCGCCCGTCCATTTAGCGGGAAAGACACAGATACGCAGTATTTT. This yields the protein CASSARPFSGKDTDTQYF. Recombination linked TRBV7-9 to TRBJ2-3; 8 central bases correspond to TRBD2. The CDR3 has 18 amino acids, counting the end cysteine and phenylalanine. Left in the record is the CDR3 DNA by itself, 54 bases read in frame from the first base. Clipping removes 5 bases from V and 2 bases from J, with 15 as the unmatched junction base count. CDR1 SEHNR and CDR2 FQNEAQ are derived from the germline V gene (reference sequence).